This paragraph reports one T cell receptor beta chain. The antigen is undetermined. Through a sample-barcoded 5' primer and a J-beta primer mix, a second PCR was run for roughly 6 to 12 cycles. Each CDR3 protein gets one entry after TCRdb re-called the 5' RACE reads with MiXCR. The table has around 800,000 distinct CDR3 sequences, 40% to 50% seen once. This specimen belongs to a study of blood T cells in healthy people across ages. Overall study: When template switching was applied, about one barcoded beta molecule was captured per two T cells.

The CDR3 runs to 17 residues. Trimming removed 2 bases from V and 5 bases from J; junction bases left unmatched: 11. Per the germline V gene, CDR1 is SGHTA and CDR2 is FQGNSA. Regarding the study as a whole: Compared with aged donors, long-lived donors showed fewer expanded clones, suggesting selection. Diversity figures based on one million T cells were deemed too low.

Sequencing was performed on blood. This sequence was found in a man aged 55 to 70 in good health. The rearrangement uses TRBV7-2 and TRBJ2-5; 10 bases fit TRBD2. For the CDR3, the DNA is TGTGCCAGCAGCTTACCGCTCCAGCGGGGGGGTATTGAGACCCAGTACTTC. This gives the protein CASSLPLQRGGIETQYF.